Given below is one T cell receptor (beta chain) in context. This specimen comes from a study of response to subunit inactivated influenza vaccine. TCRdb re-called the RT-PCR reads with MiXCR, one entry per CDR3 protein. The table lists some 850,000 distinct CDR3 sequences, around a sixth of them singletons. V dropped 10 bases and J dropped 1 base, with 17 bases sitting between them. The CDR3 spans 14 residues. Germline values: CDR1 LNHNV, CDR2 YYDKDF (reference sequence). This sequence was found in a man in his fifties or sixties who received an inactivated influenza vaccine. V usage is TRBV15 and J usage is TRBJ2-7; D may be TRBD2 (5 bases). This material consisted of PBMCs from blood, taken about 5 days after vaccination. The CDR3 coding sequence is TGTGCCAGCAGAGAGAGGGTGGGGTCCTACGAGCAGTACTTC. Residues: CASRERVGSYEQYF.